Below, one T cell receptor beta chain is given with its context. What it binds is not known. The sample comes from a study of blood T cells in healthy people across ages. Study-wide results and limits: Researchers deemed the diversity estimates from one million T cells underestimates.

The CDR3 has 15 amino acids. Germline CDR1 reads MGHRA; CDR2 reads YSYEKL. The ends were cut back, 4 bases at V and 4 bases at J, with 16 bases in the middle. It was with a sample-barcoded 5' primer and a J-beta primer mix that a second PCR of about 7 to 12 cycles was run. Carrying 12 random nucleotides, a template-switch adaptor labeled each individual cDNA molecule. MiXCR, applied by TCRdb to the 5' RACE reads, yields one record per CDR3 protein. The sample comprises fewer than 750,000 distinct CDR3 sequences, less than 60% of which are singletons, and approximately 23% rests with the top ten. Investigators took around 10 milliliters of peripheral blood from every donor.

The chain has TRBV4-1 and TRBJ2-5, with no clear D. Input material: blood. This clonotype was sampled from a man older than 75 in good health. The CDR3 sequence: CASSRQEGPAETQYF. In DNA, the CDR3 is TGCGCCAGCAGCCGCCAAGAAGGACCAGCAGAGACCCAGTACTTC.